The 21 T cell receptor beta chains reported below all come from one sample, sequenced in a study of T cells in Graves' hyperthyroidism and ophthalmopathy. The TCR beta CDR3 regions underwent amplification using RNA transcripts as the source. The HTBI primer set drove a first-round RT-PCR of the TCR CDR3. TCRdb used MiXCR to reprocess the multiplex PCR reads, holding one entry per CDR3 protein. The data contain fewer than 350,000 distinct CDR3 sequences, less than 20% of them singletons. Sequencing used blood. The receptors come from a man aged 50-59 years with Graves' ophthalmopathy.

This clonotype was counted ten times or more. The rearrangement links TRBV30 to TRBJ2-1; tentatively, D is TRBD2 (7 bases). V lost 1 base to trimming and J lost 0 bases, with 19 bases between them. This CDR3 has 18 residues. Germline V lookup: CDR1 GTSNPN, CDR2 SVGIG (reference sequence). CDR3 in amino acids: CAWSGAGGGSRSYNEQFF. CDR3 nucleotide sequence: TGTGCCTGGAGTGGGGCCGGCGGGGGCAGCCGCTCCTACAATGAGCAGTTCTTC.

This clonotype appeared many times. This rearrangement joins TRBV20-1 to TRBJ2-5; 12 bases fit TRBD2. The CDR3 is 19 amino acids. CDR1 is DFQATT and CDR2 is SNEGSKA in the germline V gene (reference sequence). Trimming cost V 0 bases and J 1 base; bases outside gene matches: 12. The CDR3 loop reads CSARDTRLAGVLPQETQYF. CDR3 DNA: TGCAGTGCTAGAGATACGAGACTAGCGGGAGTCCTCCCCCAAGAGACCCAGTACTTC.

This clonotype appeared many times. The rearrangement links TRBV28 to TRBJ2-7; D is undetermined. Germline loops: CDR1 MDHEN, CDR2 SYDVKM. CDR3 length: 16 amino acids. Trimming pared 4 bases from V and 5 bases from J, leaving 21 bases between. The CDR3 sequence is CASSSSGSFIRDEQYF. CDR3 nucleotides: TGTGCCAGCAGTTCCTCTGGGTCTTTTATTAGGGACGAGCAGTACTTC.

This clonotype was observed many times. The chain joins TRBV3-1 to TRBJ2-7; 9 bases match TRBD2. V shed 8 bases, J shed 3 bases, and the junction held 11 bases outside the gene matches. Germline V lookup: CDR1 LGHDT, CDR2 YNNKEL (reference sequence). The CDR3 spans 15 residues. The CDR3 reads CASERGSAGGYEQYF. CDR3 bases: TGTGCCAGCGAAAGAGGGTCAGCGGGAGGCTACGAGCAGTACTTC.

On this clonotype itself: This sequence may be a read error, since a much larger clone differs from it by one base. The rearrangement joins TRBV12-3 or TRBV12-4 to TRBJ2-3; no definite D call. This CDR3 spans 15 amino acids. V lost 3 bases and J 0 bases, leaving 10 bases between the germline ends. The CDR3 sequence: CASSFCMGSTDTQYF. CDR3 in DNA: TGTGCCAGCAGTTTTTGCATGGGTAGCACAGATACGCAGTATTTT.

This clonotype was seen many times. This chain links TRBV7-9 with TRBJ2-5; 11 bases match TRBD2. This CDR3 is 14 amino acids long. The J segment lost 6 bases and the V segment lost 5 bases, leaving 5 bases of the junction unmatched. The V gene's germline CDR1 is SEHNR and CDR2 FQNEAQ (reference sequence). The CDR3 DNA sequence: TGTGCCAGCAGCAGTAGCGGGAGGGGGCAGACCCAGTACTTC. Amino acid sequence: CASSSSGRGQTQYF.

This clonotype was seen a handful of times. The chain carries TRBV15 and TRBJ1-1; no clear D. Looked up from germline, CDR1 is LNHNV and CDR2 is YYDKDF (reference sequence). The V gene lost 1 base and the J gene lost 4 bases, with 7 bases spanning the gap. This CDR3 is 13 amino acids long. The CDR3 nucleotides are TGTGCCACCAGCAGAGTGGAGAGCACTGAAGCTTTCTTT. It is translated as CATSRVESTEAFF.

As regards this clonotype: A junction end diverges from the germline sequence, so it may reflect a read error. V and J are TRBV5-1 and TRBJ1-6; 9 positions agree with TRBD1. Germline CDR1 reads SGHRS; CDR2 reads YFSETQ. The CDR3 contains 15 residues. The DNA of the CDR3 is TGTGCCAGCAGCAAGGGCCGGACAGGGGAATCACCCCTCCACTTT. Translating it yields CASSKGRTGESPLHF.

The chain employs TRBV6-5 and TRBJ2-7; no clear D. The germline V and J ends were trimmed by 2 bases and 3 bases, with 14 bases remaining between them. Germline-derived CDR1 and CDR2 are MNHEY and SVGAGI. The CDR3 runs 15 residues. The CDR3 DNA reads TGTGCCAGCAGTTACGCCCCGAAGGGCTACTACGAGCAGTACTTC. Translation gives CASSYAPKGYYEQYF.

This clonotype has at least ten counts. This rearrangement joins TRBV20-1 to TRBJ2-7; TRBD2 agrees at 14 bases. This CDR3 has 14 amino acids. Unmatched junction bases numbered 7, after V lost 5 bases and J lost 7 bases. CDR1 is DFQATT and CDR2 is SNEGSKA in the germline V gene (reference sequence). CDR3 residues: CSALGLAGAWEQYF. The CDR3 DNA sequence: TGCAGTGCTCTGGGACTAGCGGGAGCTTGGGAGCAGTACTTC.

This clonotype occurred many times. The J gene is TRBJ2-3, the V gene TRBV12-3 or TRBV12-4; 11 bases are a match to TRBD2. The length of the CDR3 is 14 residues. Germline trimming cut 2 bases from V and 5 bases from J; bases unmatched to any gene: 0. The CDR3 is CASSLTSGRDTQYF. The CDR3, as DNA: TGTGCCAGCAGTTTAACTAGCGGGAGAGATACGCAGTATTTT.

V and J are TRBV27 and TRBJ2-1; no clear D. Looked up from germline, CDR1 is MNHEY and CDR2 is SMNVEV (reference sequence). V was cut by 7 bases and J by 9 bases, with 10 bases left in between. The CDR3 runs to 11 residues. CDR3 DNA: TGTGCCAGCACCCAGAGGAGTGAGCAGTTCTTC. It encodes CASTQRSEQFF.

DNA for the CDR3: TGCAGTGCTAGATCCAACGTGGGGTTCGAGCAGTACTTC. This translates into CSARSNVGFEQYF. The rearrangement joins TRBV20-1 to TRBJ2-7; D is undetermined. Trimming cost V 2 bases and J 6 bases, with 14 bases left between them. Germline lookup yields CDR1 DFQATT and CDR2 SNEGSKA (reference sequence). This CDR3 has 13 amino acids.

This clonotype appeared many times. The chain joins TRBV11-2 to TRBJ2-5; no reliable D call. Germline CDR1 SGHAT, CDR2 FQNNGV. Trimming removed 2 bases at V and 5 bases at J, with 9 bases between. The CDR3 is made up of 13 amino acids. The CDR3 is CASSLNYFETQYF. Written as DNA, the CDR3 is TGTGCCAGCAGCTTAAACTACTTTGAGACCCAGTACTTC. The entire variable domain, with the rest obtained from reference TRBV11-2 and TRBJ2-5, is as follows: EAGVAQSPRYKIIEKRQSVAFWCNPISGHATLYWYQQILGQGPKLLIQFQNNGVVDDSQLPKDRFSAERLKGVDSTLKIQPAKLEDSAVYLCASSLNYFETQYFGPGTRLLVL.

The V gene is TRBV3-1, the J gene TRBJ2-5; 12 bases match TRBD2. Trimming removed 4 bases from V and 5 bases from J; junction bases left unmatched: 14. The CDR3 totals 18 residues. The germline gives CDR1 LGHDT, CDR2 YNNKEL (reference sequence). Written as DNA, the CDR3 is TGTGCCAGCAGCCTGTCTAGCGGGAGGGCCTCAGGGAGGGAGACCCAGTACTTC. It encodes CASSLSSGRASGRETQYF.

V gene TRBV13 combines with J gene TRBJ2-7; 10 nucleotides match TRBD1. V was pared by 1 base and J by 5 bases, with 5 bases of the junction left unmatched. This CDR3 comprises 15 residues. CDR1 PRHDT and CDR2 FYEKMQ come from the germline V gene (reference sequence). The CDR3 sequence: CASSLDGTGVDEQYF. In DNA form, the CDR3 reads TGTGCCAGCAGCTTAGACGGGACAGGGGTCGACGAGCAGTACTTC.

The rearrangement uses TRBV20-1 and TRBJ2-4; 7 bases fit TRBD2. The junction had 8 bases not matched to a gene; V was cut back by 6 bases and J by 6 bases. CDR1 is DFQATT, CDR2 SNEGSKA, per germline (reference sequence). There are 13 residues in the CDR3. The CDR3 region has the DNA TGCAGTGCAACGGGATGGGAGGGAAACATTCAGTACTTC. It yields the protein CSATGWEGNIQYF.

This clonotype was observed a few times. The CDR3 nucleotides are TGTGCCAGCAGCCAAGACAGGGAGACTGAAGCTTTCTTT. Translated: CASSQDRETEAFF. J is TRBJ1-1 and V is TRBV7-3; the match to TRBD1 covers 7 bases. CDR1 is SGHTA and CDR2 is FQGTGA in the germline V gene. The CDR3 has 13 residues. With 5 bases clipped from V and 5 bases from J, the junction kept 5 bases outside the gene matches.

As to this clonotype: A single base separates this from a much larger clone, so it may be a read error. The chain couples TRBV6-2 or TRBV6-3 to TRBJ2-7; 10 bases are a match to TRBD1. Unmatched junction bases numbered 7, after V lost 2 bases and J lost 6 bases. The CDR3 contains 15 residues. Germline V gene data show CDR1 as MNHEY and CDR2 as SVGEGT. The CDR3 protein is CASSYPGTGVGEQYF. Written as DNA, the CDR3 is TGTGCCAGCAGTTACCCCGGGACAGGGGTAGGCGAGCAGTACTTC.

This chain joins TRBV3-1 and TRBJ2-1; possibly TRBD2 for D (6 bases). In germline, CDR1 is LGHDT, CDR2 YNNKEL (reference sequence). This CDR3 has 16 amino acids. Trimming removed 1 base at V and 5 bases at J, with 15 bases between. The DNA of the CDR3 is TGTGCCAGCAGCCAAGTTTTGCTTGGGAGGAACAATGAGCAGTTCTTC. Protein: CASSQVLLGRNNEQFF.

On this clonotype itself: A read error is possible here, since a much larger clone lies one base away. The CDR3 spells CASSLDGTGFNEQYF. The CDR3 region has the DNA TGTGCCAGCAGCTTAGACGGGACAGGGTTCAACGAGCAGTACTTC. The chain recombines TRBV13 with TRBJ2-7, with 9 bases that match TRBD1. V shed 1 base and J 5 bases; nucleotides not matched to a gene: 6. CDR1 and CDR2 (germline): PRHDT, FYEKMQ (reference sequence). This CDR3 spans 15 amino acids.